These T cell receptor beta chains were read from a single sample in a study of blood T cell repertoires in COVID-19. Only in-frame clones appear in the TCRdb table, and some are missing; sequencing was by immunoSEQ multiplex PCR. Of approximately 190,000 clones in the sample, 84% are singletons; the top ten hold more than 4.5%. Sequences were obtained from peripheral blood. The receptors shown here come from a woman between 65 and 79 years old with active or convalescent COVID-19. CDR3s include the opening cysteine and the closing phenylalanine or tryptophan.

CDR3aa: CASSRWTSGSNGYEQYF
v_gene: TRBV28
j_gene: TRBJ2-7

CDR3aa: CASSREGRAYGYTF
v_gene: TRBV7-8
j_gene: TRBJ1-2

CDR3aa: CASSLKAGETQYF
v_gene: TRBV5-4
j_gene: TRBJ2-5

CDR3aa: CASSLSKAVQFF
v_gene: TRBV5-1
j_gene: TRBJ2-1

CDR3aa: CASSPDREETQYF
v_gene: TRBV5-6
j_gene: TRBJ2-5

CDR3aa: CASSVSGTSYEQYF
v_gene: TRBV7-9
j_gene: TRBJ2-7

CDR3aa: CASSRTKPIQGFNEKLFF
v_gene: TRBV7-9
j_gene: TRBJ1-4

CDR3aa: CASRGGTEAFF
v_gene: TRBV6-5
j_gene: TRBJ1-1

CDR3aa: CASSLPRDRGTEAFF
v_gene: TRBV7-9
j_gene: TRBJ1-1

CDR3aa: CATDRRSSVLNEQFF
v_gene: TRBV6-5
j_gene: TRBJ2-1

CDR3aa: CASSLTEGYNSPLHF
v_gene: TRBV7-9
j_gene: TRBJ1-6

CDR3aa: CASSLRTGAEETQYF
v_gene: TRBV5-5
j_gene: TRBJ2-5

CDR3aa: CASSQRTGRYEQYF
v_gene: TRBV4-2
j_gene: TRBJ2-7

CDR3aa: CASSSNQDRVLTGELFF
v_gene: TRBV9
j_gene: TRBJ2-2

CDR3aa: CASSLRVTYGYTF
v_gene: TRBV27
j_gene: TRBJ1-2

CDR3aa: CASGEETQYF
v_gene: TRBV19
j_gene: TRBJ2-5

CDR3aa: CASSPMPRLLESSTDTQYF
v_gene: TRBV27
j_gene: TRBJ2-3

CDR3aa: CASSRRGGWQPQHF
v_gene: TRBV5-6
j_gene: TRBJ1-5

CDR3aa: CASSPPGYSNQPQHF
v_gene: TRBV18
j_gene: TRBJ1-5

CDR3aa: CASSTGAGWEKLFF
v_gene: TRBV28
j_gene: TRBJ1-4

CDR3aa: CASSPTRTGGSGNTIYF
v_gene: TRBV3-1/TRBV3-2
j_gene: TRBJ1-3

CDR3aa: CASSLTSGYTGELFF
v_gene: TRBV7-2
j_gene: TRBJ2-2

CDR3aa: CASSLRQGLMAFF
v_gene: TRBV7-3
j_gene: TRBJ1-1

CDR3aa: CASSGRGRTDTQYF
v_gene: TRBV9
j_gene: TRBJ2-3

CDR3aa: CASSMGDRANIQYF
v_gene: TRBV19
j_gene: TRBJ2-4

CDR3aa: CASSTNRTKETQYF
v_gene: TRBV7-3
j_gene: TRBJ2-5

CDR3aa: CASSLGGAGTEAFF
v_gene: TRBV11-3
j_gene: TRBJ1-1

CDR3aa: CASREGLNSPLHF
v_gene: TRBV5-1
j_gene: TRBJ1-6

CDR3aa: CASSYEAEQYF
v_gene: TRBV6-6
j_gene: TRBJ2-7

CDR3aa: CASSLPGLAGVTEQFF
v_gene: TRBV5-1
j_gene: TRBJ2-1

CDR3aa: CASSPRREGTGELFF
v_gene: TRBV18
j_gene: TRBJ2-2

CDR3aa: CASSEGRSTEAFF
v_gene: TRBV6-1
j_gene: TRBJ1-1

CDR3aa: CASSITGRGPVVTIYF
v_gene: TRBV19
j_gene: TRBJ1-3

CDR3aa: CASAWGGRDKIYEQYF
v_gene: TRBV2
j_gene: TRBJ2-7

CDR3aa: CASSPSRVYNSPLHF
v_gene: TRBV2
j_gene: TRBJ1-6

CDR3aa: CAISEYQAGEGSYNEQFF
v_gene: TRBV10-3
j_gene: TRBJ2-1

CDR3aa: CASSTDLAGVGSEQFF
v_gene: TRBV18
j_gene: TRBJ2-1

CDR3aa: CASSASGVIDTQYF
v_gene: TRBV19
j_gene: TRBJ2-3

CDR3aa: CASSRGGGYNEQFF
v_gene: TRBV18
j_gene: TRBJ2-1

CDR3aa: CASSRGLAGSENEQFF
v_gene: TRBV5-4
j_gene: TRBJ2-1

CDR3aa: CASSERETDTQYF
v_gene: TRBV10-2
j_gene: TRBJ2-3

CDR3aa: CASSLGPSGSQETQYF
v_gene: TRBV28
j_gene: TRBJ2-5

CDR3aa: CASGLETGAQPQHF
v_gene: TRBV12-5
j_gene: TRBJ1-5

CDR3aa: CASSFNLAGDPYGQYF
v_gene: TRBV5-1
j_gene: TRBJ2-7

CDR3aa: CATSGEGQGQQPQHF
v_gene: TRBV28
j_gene: TRBJ1-5

CDR3aa: CASSIGGGLANEQFF
v_gene: TRBV19
j_gene: TRBJ2-1

CDR3aa: CASSSSSGPLYNEQFF
v_gene: TRBV12-1
j_gene: TRBJ2-1

CDR3aa: CASKRNPRDTEAFF
v_gene: TRBV5-4
j_gene: TRBJ1-1

CDR3aa: CASSFRNTGELFF
v_gene: TRBV28
j_gene: TRBJ2-2

CDR3aa: CASSLTSGSHYREQFF
v_gene: TRBV5-1
j_gene: TRBJ2-1

CDR3aa: CASSIDPSQPQHF
v_gene: TRBV19
j_gene: TRBJ1-5

CDR3aa: CASSVEPGYSPLHF
v_gene: TRBV9
j_gene: TRBJ1-6